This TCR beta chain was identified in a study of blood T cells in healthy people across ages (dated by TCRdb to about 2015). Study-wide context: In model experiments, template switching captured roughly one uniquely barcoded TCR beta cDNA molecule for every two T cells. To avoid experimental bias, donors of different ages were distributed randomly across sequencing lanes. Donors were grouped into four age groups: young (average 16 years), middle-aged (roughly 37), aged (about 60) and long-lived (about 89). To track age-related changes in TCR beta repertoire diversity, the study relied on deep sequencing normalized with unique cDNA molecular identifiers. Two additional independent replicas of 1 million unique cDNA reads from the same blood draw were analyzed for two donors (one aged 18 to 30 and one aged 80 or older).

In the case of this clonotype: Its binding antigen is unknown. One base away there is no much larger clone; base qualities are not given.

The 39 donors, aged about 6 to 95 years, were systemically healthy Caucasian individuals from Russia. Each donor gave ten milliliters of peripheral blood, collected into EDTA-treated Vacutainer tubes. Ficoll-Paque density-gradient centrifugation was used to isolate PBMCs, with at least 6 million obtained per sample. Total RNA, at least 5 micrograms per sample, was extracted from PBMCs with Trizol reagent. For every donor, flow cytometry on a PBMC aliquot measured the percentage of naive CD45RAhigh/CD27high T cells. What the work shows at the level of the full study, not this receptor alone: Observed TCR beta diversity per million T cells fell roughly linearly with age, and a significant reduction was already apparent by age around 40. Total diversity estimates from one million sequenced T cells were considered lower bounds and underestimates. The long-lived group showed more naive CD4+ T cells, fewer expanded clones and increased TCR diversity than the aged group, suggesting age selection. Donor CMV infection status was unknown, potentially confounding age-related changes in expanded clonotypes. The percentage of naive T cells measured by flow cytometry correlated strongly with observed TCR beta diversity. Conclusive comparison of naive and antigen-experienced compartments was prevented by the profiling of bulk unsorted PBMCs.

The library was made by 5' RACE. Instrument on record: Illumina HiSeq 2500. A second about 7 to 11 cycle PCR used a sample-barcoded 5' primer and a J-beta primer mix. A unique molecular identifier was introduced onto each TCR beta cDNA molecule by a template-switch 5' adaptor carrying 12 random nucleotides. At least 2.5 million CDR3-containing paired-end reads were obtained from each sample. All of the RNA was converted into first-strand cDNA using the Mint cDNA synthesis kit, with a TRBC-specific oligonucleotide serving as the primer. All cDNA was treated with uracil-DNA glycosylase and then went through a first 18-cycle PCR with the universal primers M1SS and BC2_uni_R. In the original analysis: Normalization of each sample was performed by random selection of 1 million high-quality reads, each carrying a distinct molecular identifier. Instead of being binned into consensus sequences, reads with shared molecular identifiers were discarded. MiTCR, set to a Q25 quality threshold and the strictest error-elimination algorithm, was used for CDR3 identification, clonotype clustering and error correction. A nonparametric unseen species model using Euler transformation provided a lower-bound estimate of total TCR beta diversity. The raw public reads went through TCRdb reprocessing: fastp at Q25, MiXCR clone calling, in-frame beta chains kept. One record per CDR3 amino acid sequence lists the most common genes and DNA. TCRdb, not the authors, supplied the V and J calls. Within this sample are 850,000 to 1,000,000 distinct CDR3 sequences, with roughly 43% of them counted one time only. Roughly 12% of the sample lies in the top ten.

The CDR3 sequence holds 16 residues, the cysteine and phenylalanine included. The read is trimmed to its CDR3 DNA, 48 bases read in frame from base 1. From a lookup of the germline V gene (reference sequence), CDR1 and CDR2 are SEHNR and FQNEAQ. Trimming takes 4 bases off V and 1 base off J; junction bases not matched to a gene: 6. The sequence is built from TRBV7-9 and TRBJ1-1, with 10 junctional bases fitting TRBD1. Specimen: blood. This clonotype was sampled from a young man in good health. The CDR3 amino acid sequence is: CASSWDRGVANTEAFF. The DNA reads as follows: TGTGCCAGCAGCTGGGACAGGGGTGTCGCGAACACTGAAGCTTTCTTT.